This T cell receptor beta chain was profiled in a study of shared clonotypes between healthy human individuals. General study findings and limits: Represented diversity, genetic and exposure-history alike, was limited by few donors. Blood was the only sampled material, and tissue repertoires likely differ.

The authors split each subset's genomic DNA evenly across several immunoSEQ plates. Clones were sequenced by immunoSEQ multiplex PCR, and TCRdb holds only the in-frame ones, with some missing. This table holds roughly 1 million clones, 70% to 80% found once. This clone was seen more than once but under ten times. Antigen specificity is unknown. Deletions cut 3 bases from V and 0 bases from J, with 11 bases between. Per the germline V gene, CDR1 is KGHSH and CDR2 is LQKENI. The CDR3 contains 16 residues. Specimen: memory CD4+ T cells sorted from blood. This sample's subset: CD45RA-negative fraction. The clonotype comes from a young man in good health. The chain is built from TRBV18 and TRBJ2-2; possible D gene TRBD1, 6 bases. DNA of the CDR3: TGTGCCAGCTCACCCCGGACAGCAACGAACACCGGGGAGCTGTTTTTT. Residues: CASSPRTATNTGELFF.